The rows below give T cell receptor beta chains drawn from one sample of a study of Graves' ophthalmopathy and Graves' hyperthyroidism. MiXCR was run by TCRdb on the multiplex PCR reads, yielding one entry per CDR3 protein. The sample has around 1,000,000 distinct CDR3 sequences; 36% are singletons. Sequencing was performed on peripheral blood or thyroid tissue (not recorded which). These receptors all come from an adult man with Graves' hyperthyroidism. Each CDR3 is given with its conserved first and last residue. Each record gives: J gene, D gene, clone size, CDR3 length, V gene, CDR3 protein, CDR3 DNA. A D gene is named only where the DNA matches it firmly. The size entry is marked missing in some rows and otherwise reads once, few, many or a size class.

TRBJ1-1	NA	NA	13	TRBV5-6	CASSYSEGVEAFF	TGTGCCAGCAGCTATTCCGAGGGGGTTGAAGCTTTCTTT
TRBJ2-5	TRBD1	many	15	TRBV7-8	CASRLGRGRGETQYF	TGTGCCAGCAGGCTGGGCAGGGGGCGCGGTGAGACCCAGTACTTC
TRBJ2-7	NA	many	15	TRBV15	CATSRALGKRREQYF	TGTGCCACCAGCCGGGCACTAGGAAAACGACGCGAGCAGTACTTC
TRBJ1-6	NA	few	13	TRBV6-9	CASSSKGGSPLHF	TGTGCCAGCAGTTCGAAGGGTGGTTCACCCCTCCACTTT
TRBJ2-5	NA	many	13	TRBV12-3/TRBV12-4	CASSLSPGKTQYF	TGTGCCAGCAGTTTATCTCCGGGGAAGACCCAGTACTTC
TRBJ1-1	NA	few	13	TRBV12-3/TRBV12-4	CASTGQRNTEAFF	TGTGCCAGCACTGGACAAAGGAACACTGAAGCTTTCTTT
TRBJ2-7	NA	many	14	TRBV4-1	CASSPSGLVYEQYF	TGCGCCAGCAGCCCATCGGGACTCGTGTACGAGCAGTACTTC
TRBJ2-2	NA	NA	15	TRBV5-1	CASSSEVAGTGELFF	TGCGCCAGCAGCTCCGAGGTGGCAGGGACCGGGGAGCTGTTTTTT
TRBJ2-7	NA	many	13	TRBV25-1	CASSEPPGDEQYF	TGTGCCAGCAGTGAACCCCCAGGGGACGAGCAGTACTTC
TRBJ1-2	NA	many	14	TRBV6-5	CASSYSRKNYGYTF	TGTGCCAGCAGTTACTCAAGGAAGAACTATGGCTACACCTTC
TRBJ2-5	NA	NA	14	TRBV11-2	CASTETGGEETQYF	TGTGCCAGCACCGAGACAGGAGGAGAAGAGACCCAGTACTTC
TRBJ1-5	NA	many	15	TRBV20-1	CSASDLGKGIQPQHF	TGCAGTGCTAGCGACCTGGGAAAGGGGATTCAGCCCCAGCATTTT
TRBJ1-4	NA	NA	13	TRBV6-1	CASSQQEGEKLFF	TGTGCCAGCAGTCAACAGGAGGGTGAAAAACTGTTTTTT
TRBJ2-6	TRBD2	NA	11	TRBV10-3	CATRGGNVLTF	TGTGCCACCCGGGGGGGCAACGTCCTGACTTTC
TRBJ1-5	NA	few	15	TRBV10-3	CAISENRESNQPQHF	TGTGCCATCAGTGAGAACAGGGAGAGCAATCAGCCCCAGCATTTT
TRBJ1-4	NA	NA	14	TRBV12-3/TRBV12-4	CASWGGGTNEKLFF	TGTGCCAGCTGGGGGGGTGGAACTAATGAAAAACTGTTTTTT
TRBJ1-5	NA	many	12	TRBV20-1	CSASNSNQPQHF	TGCAGTGCTAGTAATAGCAATCAGCCCCAGCATTTT
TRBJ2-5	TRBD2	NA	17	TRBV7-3	CASSPGSSGAAWETQYF	TGTGCCAGCAGCCCGGGGTCTAGCGGGGCCGCTTGGGAGACCCAGTACTTC
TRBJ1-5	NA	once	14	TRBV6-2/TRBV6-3	CASSYGVTNQPQHF	TGTGCCAGCAGTTACGGAGTTACCAATCAGCCCCAGCATTTT
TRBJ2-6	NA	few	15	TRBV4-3	CASSQGISGANVLTF	TGCGCCAGCAGCCAAGGGATCTCTGGGGCCAACGTCCTGACTTTC
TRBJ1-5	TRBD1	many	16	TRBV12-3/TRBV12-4	CASSSTQGAGSQPQHF	TGTGCCAGCAGTTCAACACAGGGGGCGGGAAGTCAGCCCCAGCATTTT
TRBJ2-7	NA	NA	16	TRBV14	CASRPGAAYGSHEQYF	TGTGCCAGCAGACCCGGGGCGGCCTACGGTTCCCACGAGCAGTACTTC
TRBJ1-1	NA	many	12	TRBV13	CASSSENTEAFF	TGTGCCAGCAGCTCGGAGAACACTGAAGCTTTCTTT
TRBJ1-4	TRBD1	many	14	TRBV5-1	CASSRDRVDEKLFF	TGCGCCAGCAGCAGGGACAGGGTGGATGAAAAACTGTTTTTT
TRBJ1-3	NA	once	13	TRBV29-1	CSVEGAAGNTIYF	TGCAGCGTGGAAGGGGCTGCTGGAAACACCATATATTTT
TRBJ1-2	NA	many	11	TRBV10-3	CASDDGYGYTF	TGTGCCTCCGATGACGGCTATGGCTACACCTTC
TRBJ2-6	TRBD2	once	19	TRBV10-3	CAIRDTSGGLRSGANVLTF	TGTGCCATCAGAGACACTAGCGGGGGGTTACGCTCTGGGGCCAACGTCCTGACTTTC
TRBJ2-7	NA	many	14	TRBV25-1	CASSKPGVSYEQYF	TGTGCCAGCAGTAAACCGGGGGTTTCCTACGAGCAGTACTTC
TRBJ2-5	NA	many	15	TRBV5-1	CASTAMKALVETQYF	TGCGCCAGCACCGCTATGAAAGCTCTGGTGGAGACCCAGTACTTC
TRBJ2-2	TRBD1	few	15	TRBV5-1	CASSTDRPNTGELFF	TGCGCCAGCAGCACGGACAGGCCGAACACCGGGGAGCTGTTTTTT
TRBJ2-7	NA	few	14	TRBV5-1	CASSLDDSLYEQYF	TGCGCCAGCAGCTTGGACGACAGCCTCTACGAGCAGTACTTC
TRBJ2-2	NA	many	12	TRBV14	CASSQGRWELFF	TGTGCCAGCAGCCAAGGCAGGTGGGAGCTGTTTTTT
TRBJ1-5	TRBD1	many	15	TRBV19	CASRKQTGKNQPQHF	TGTGCCAGTAGGAAACAGACAGGGAAAAATCAGCCCCAGCATTTT
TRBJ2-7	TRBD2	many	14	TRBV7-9	CASSSGTTLYEQYF	TGTGCCAGCAGCAGCGGGACTACTCTGTACGAGCAGTACTTC
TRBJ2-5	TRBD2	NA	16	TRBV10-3	CASSYSASGSQETQYF	TGTGCCAGCAGTTACTCGGCTAGCGGGAGTCAAGAGACCCAGTACTTC
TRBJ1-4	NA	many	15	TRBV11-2	CASSPTSSFNEKLFF	TGTGCCAGCAGTCCAACGTCGTCCTTTAATGAAAAACTGTTTTTT
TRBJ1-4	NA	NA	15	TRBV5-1	CASSLTHPRSEKLFF	TGCGCCAGCAGTTTGACTCACCCGCGGAGTGAAAAACTGTTTTTT
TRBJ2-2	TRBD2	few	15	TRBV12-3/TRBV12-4	CASSRLGGDTGELFF	TGTGCCAGCAGCCGACTCGGGGGGGACACCGGGGAGCTGTTTTTT
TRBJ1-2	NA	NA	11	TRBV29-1	CSWGDRYGYTF	TGCAGCTGGGGGGATCGCTATGGCTACACCTTC
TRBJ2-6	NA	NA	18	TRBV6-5	CASSYSIPSHSGANVLTF	TGTGCCAGCAGTTACTCGATTCCTAGCCACTCTGGGGCCAACGTCCTGACTTTC
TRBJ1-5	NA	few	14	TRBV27	CATSHRASNQPQHF	TGTGCCACCTCACACCGGGCTAGCAATCAGCCCCAGCATTTT
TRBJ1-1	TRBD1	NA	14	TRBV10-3	CAISGGTVVTEASF	TGTGCCATCAGTGGTGGGACAGTAGTAACTGAAGCTTCCTTT
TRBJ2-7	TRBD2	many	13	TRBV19	CASRLGGSYEQYF	TGTGCCAGTAGATTGGGGGGGAGCTACGAGCAGTACTTC
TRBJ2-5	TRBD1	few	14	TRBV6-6	CASKPGQLQETQYF	TGTGCCAGCAAGCCGGGACAGCTTCAAGAGACCCAGTACTTC
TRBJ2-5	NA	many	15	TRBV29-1	CSVEDMTSNQETQYF	TGCAGCGTTGAAGATATGACTAGTAACCAAGAGACCCAGTACTTC
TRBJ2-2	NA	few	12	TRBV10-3	CAISEWTGELFF	TGTGCCATCAGTGAGTGGACCGGGGAGCTGTTTTTT
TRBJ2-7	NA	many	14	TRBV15	CATSRDQGSYEQYF	TGTGCCACCAGCAGAGATCAGGGCTCCTACGAGCAGTACTTC
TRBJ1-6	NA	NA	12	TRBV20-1	CSARWSNSPLHF	TGCAGTGCTAGGTGGTCTAATTCACCCCTCCACTTT
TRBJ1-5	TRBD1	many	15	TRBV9	CASSVDPTGTQPQHF	TGTGCCAGCAGCGTAGACCCGACAGGGACGCAGCCCCAGCATTTT
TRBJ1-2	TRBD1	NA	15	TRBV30	CAWRRGTAAPYGYTF	TGTGCCTGGAGACGAGGGACAGCTGCACCCTATGGCTACACCTTC
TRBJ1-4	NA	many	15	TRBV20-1	CSARDREGLDEKLFF	TGCAGTGCTAGAGATCGAGAGGGACTCGATGAAAAACTGTTTTTT
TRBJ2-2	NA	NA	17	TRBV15	CATGNGAGLGITGELFF	TGTGCCACCGGGAACGGGGCAGGGTTGGGCATCACCGGGGAGCTGTTTTTT
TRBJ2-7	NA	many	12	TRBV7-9	CASSSTVYEQYF	TGTGCCAGCAGCTCGACAGTCTACGAGCAGTACTTC